Reported below is one T cell receptor beta chain. Its antigen is unknown. Tuberculin skin test and IGRA determined adolescents' latent tuberculosis status at entry. Sequenced by immunoSEQ multiplex PCR; TCRdb stores in-frame clones only, minus some. The top ten hold roughly 2% of the sample, which has some 41,000 clones, about 94% seen once. This entry comes from a study of T cells in tuberculosis. Study information: A South African cohort included IGRA-negative adolescents, latently infected IGRA-positive adolescents and adults with active tuberculosis. General study points: Smaller distances to GMM-specific TCRs suggested their expansion in active tuberculosis.

CDR3 length: 15 residues. Germline CDR1 and CDR2: SGHVS and FQNEAQ. V dropped 7 bases and J dropped 4; count of bases not matched to a gene: 12. The sequence was obtained from a donor aged 5 to 30 with latent tuberculosis or without tuberculosis infection. Some clones in this sample may be carry-over from other donors' samples. The chain has TRBV7-8 and TRBJ2-7; 8 nucleotides line up with TRBD2. Sequencing was done on a sample of PBMCs. The CDR3 DNA reads TGTGCCAGCATCGGGGGGGGGAGGCCTTCTTACGAGCAGTACTTC. Translated, it gives CASIGGGRPSYEQYF.